The 25 T cell receptor beta chains reported below all come from one sample, sequenced in a study of vaccination and CD4 T cells after COVID-19. Stated treatment: approximately nine-day PBMC culture with coronavirus spike peptide pools or control peptides (ViraFEST assay). The Oncomine TCR Beta short-read assay sequenced DNA from cultured CD4+ T cells. TCRdb re-called the PCR reads through MiXCR, storing one row per CDR3 protein. The data hold about 15,000 distinct CDR3 sequences, with roughly 50% observed a single time. No antigens are known for them. Specimen: CD4+ T cells from blood, cultured in vitro. The receptors originated from a human donor who had recovered from COVID-19.

The chain recombines TRBV7-6 with TRBJ2-5; the match to TRBD2 covers 8 bases. Germline V gene lookup returns CDR1 SGHVS and CDR2 FNYEAQ. The CDR3 consists of 16 residues. V gave up 3 bases and J gave up 2 bases; unmatched junction bases: 8. CDR3 coding DNA: TGTGCCAGCAGCTTTGTCGGGGGGGTAATACAAGAGACCCAGTACTTC. Translated, it gives CASSFVGGVIQETQYF.

V usage is TRBV12-3 or TRBV12-4 and J usage is TRBJ1-5; 8 bases map to TRBD1. This CDR3 is built from 15 residues. V gave up 6 bases and J gave up 1 base; unmatched junction bases: 5. CDR3 in DNA: TGTGCCAGCAGCCCGGACAGGGTGAGCAATCAGCCCCAGCATTTT. Amino acid sequence: CASSPDRVSNQPQHF.

The rearrangement uses TRBV5-4 and TRBJ1-1, with D unresolved. CDR1 SGHNT and CDR2 YYREEE come from the germline V gene (reference sequence). V gave up 2 bases and J gave up 4 bases, with 12 bases separating them. There are 14 residues in the CDR3. This CDR3 is CASSLSGRGTEAFF. CDR3 DNA sequence: TGTGCCAGCAGCTTATCCGGTAGAGGCACTGAAGCTTTCTTT.

This clonotype was seen a few times. This chain connects TRBV11-2 to TRBJ1-1; D is ambiguous. The CDR3 is made up of 14 amino acids. Trimming stripped 1 base from V and 4 bases from J, with 10 bases between. Looked up from germline, CDR1 is SGHAT and CDR2 is FQNNGV. The CDR3 protein is CASSLAWYTTEAFF. The CDR3 nucleotides are TGTGCCAGCAGCTTAGCCTGGTATACCACTGAAGCTTTCTTT.

On this clonotype itself: At one end, the junction sequence differs from germline, possibly due to a read error. This chain links TRBV7-3 with TRBJ2-1, with D tentatively TRBD1 (6 bases). The CDR3 has 15 amino acids. Germline CDR1 SGHTA, CDR2 FQGTGA. The CDR3, as DNA: TGTGCCAGCAGCTCGGGACACTACCAAGGCAATAAGCAGTTCTTC. Translated: CASSSGHYQGNKQFF.

The rearrangement uses TRBV9 and TRBJ2-2, with D tentatively TRBD2 (5 bases). Germline V gene sequence: CDR1 SGDLS, CDR2 YYNGEE. Trimming removed 4 bases at V and 0 bases at J, with 19 bases between. The CDR3 consists of 18 residues. In DNA, the CDR3 is TGTGCCAGCAGCCCTAGAGGTGTGGCGGAGGCGAACACCGGGGAGCTGTTTTTT. Its translation: CASSPRGVAEANTGELFF.

The CDR3 protein is CSVGDRVNTEAFF. CDR3 in DNA: TGCAGCGTTGGCGACAGGGTTAACACTGAAGCTTTCTTT. The gene calls are TRBV29-1 and TRBJ1-1; 7 bases are a match to TRBD1. CDR1 is SQVTM, CDR2 ANQGSEA, per germline. J gave up 2 bases and V 4 bases, and 4 bases lay outside the gene matches. The CDR3 is 13 amino acids.

CDR3 nucleotides: TGTGCCAGCAGCAGACAGCATAGCAATCAGCCCCAGCATTTT. Translating it yields CASSRQHSNQPQHF. The chain is built from TRBV21-1 and TRBJ1-5; the table's TRBD1 call for D was not verified on the DNA. TRBV21-1 is noted as a pseudogene. The CDR3 totals 14 residues.

The chain links TRBV6-2 or TRBV6-3 to TRBJ2-5; tentative D call: TRBD1 (5 bases). The CDR3 extends over 15 amino acids. V shed 3 bases and J shed 5 bases, with 16 bases lying between them. Germline-derived CDR1 and CDR2 are MNHEY and SVGEGT. The CDR3 nucleotides are TGTGCCAGCAGTTATTCGATGGCAGGGTTTGAGACCCAGTACTTC. This translates into CASSYSMAGFETQYF.

The rearrangement joins TRBV3-1 to TRBJ2-7; no clear D. The CDR3 runs 13 residues. The germline V and J ends were trimmed by 3 bases and 13 bases, with 19 bases remaining between them. Germline lookup yields CDR1 LGHDT and CDR2 YNNKEL (reference sequence). The CDR3 DNA reads TGTGCCAGCAGCCACCGGACGGACCTTCGACCTTACTTC. Its translation is CASSHRTDLRPYF.

This chain joins TRBV11-1 and TRBJ2-5; either TRBD1 or TRBD2 may fit D (6 bases each). Germline CDR1 and CDR2: SGHAT and FQDESV (reference sequence). CDR3 length equals 15 residues. V lost 5 bases and J 4 bases, leaving 17 bases between the germline ends. CDR3 nucleotide sequence: TGTGCCAGCAGCCACCCAGGAGGAGGGGGAGAGACCCAGTACTTC. This encodes CASSHPGGGGETQYF.

The chain joins TRBV12-5 to TRBJ2-1; 8 bases line up with TRBD2. CDR3 length: 16 amino acids. The trim removed 4 bases at V and 6 bases at J, leaving 11 bases unmatched. The V gene's germline CDR1 is LGHNT and CDR2 FRNRAP. In DNA form, the CDR3 reads TGTGCTAGTGGTTCGTCAAAAGCGGGAGCATTCAATGAGCAGTTCTTC. It translates to CASGSSKAGAFNEQFF.

The CDR3: CSGQASGANVLTF. CDR3 nucleotide sequence: TGCAGCGGCCAGGCGTCTGGGGCCAACGTCCTGACTTTC. The rearrangement joins TRBV29-1 to TRBJ2-6, with unresolved D. The germline CDR1 and CDR2 sequences are SQVTM and ANQGSEA. Trimming took off 7 bases at V and 1 base at J, with 8 bases between the two ends. The CDR3 extends over 13 amino acids.

This clonotype was observed a few times. The chain uses TRBV2 and TRBJ2-5, with TRBD1 as a possible D gene (5 bases). This CDR3 region has 13 residues. The V end was cut by 3 bases, the J end by 1 base, with 6 bases between. Germline-derived CDR1 and CDR2 are SNHLY and FYNNEI. The CDR3 nucleotides read TGTGCCAGCAGTGACAGGGCCCAAGAGACCCAGTACTTC. Translating it yields CASSDRAQETQYF.

The chain combines TRBV5-1 with TRBJ2-2, with D perhaps given as TRBD1 or TRBD2 (5 bases each). V lost 0 bases and J 2 bases, leaving 8 bases between the germline ends. Germline CDR1 reads SGHRS; CDR2 reads YFSETQ. The CDR3 is 15 amino acids. The CDR3 reads CASSLGDRNTGELFF. The CDR3 nucleotides read TGCGCCAGCAGCTTGGGGGACCGAAACACCGGGGAGCTGTTTTTT.

The chain has TRBV5-1 and TRBJ2-2; TRBD2 might be the D (6 bases). Germline V CDR1 and CDR2: SGHRS, YFSETQ. The CDR3 length is 15 residues. V lost 0 bases to trimming and J lost 5 bases, with 11 bases between them. The CDR3 is CASSLVRAGTGELFF. CDR3 DNA: TGCGCCAGCAGCTTGGTTCGGGCGGGAACCGGGGAGCTGTTTTTT.

Only a few counts were recorded for this clonotype. The chain has TRBV20-1 and TRBJ2-1; D is uncertain. CDR1 and CDR2 (germline): DFQATT, SNEGSKA (reference sequence). The CDR3 spans 12 residues. With 3 bases removed from V and 2 bases from J, the gap between germline ends came to 5 bases. For the CDR3, the DNA is TGCAGTGCTAGGGGCACCTACAATGAGCAGTTCTTC. Translating it yields CSARGTYNEQFF.

The chain has TRBV12-3 or TRBV12-4 and TRBJ2-7, with D maybe TRBD2 (5 bases). CDR3 size: 13 residues. The V end lost 3 bases, the J end lost 4 bases, and 10 bases lay between the germline ends. The CDR3 sequence is CASSFAGMYEQYF. CDR3 bases: TGTGCCAGCAGTTTTGCGGGCATGTACGAGCAGTACTTC.

This clonotype was detected only a few times. The rearrangement links TRBV5-6 to TRBJ1-1; D is perhaps TRBD1 (5 bases). The V and J ends lost 4 bases and 0 bases respectively, with 13 bases between them. The CDR3 length is 15 residues. Germline V lookup: CDR1 SGHDT, CDR2 YYEEEE. CDR3 DNA: TGTGCCAGCAGCGAGGGCACAGGTCTGAACACTGAAGCTTTCTTT. Amino acids: CASSEGTGLNTEAFF.

This clonotype was recorded once. The gene calls are TRBV6-1 and TRBJ2-7, with D perhaps matching TRBD2 (6 bases). CDR3 length equals 13 residues. V was pared by 8 bases and J by 6 bases, with 17 bases between. In germline, CDR1 is MNHNS, CDR2 SASEGT. CDR3 coding DNA: TGTGCCAGCTCCCTGCCAGGACTATTCGAGCAGTACTTC. It encodes CASSLPGLFEQYF.

This chain uses TRBV27 with TRBJ2-1, with unresolved D. CDR3 length: 15 residues. V dropped 2 bases and J dropped 0 bases, with 8 bases sitting between them. The germline gives CDR1 MNHEY, CDR2 SMNVEV (reference sequence). In DNA form, the CDR3 reads TGTGCCAGCAGTTTACGGCGGAGCTCCTACAATGAGCAGTTCTTC. Its protein product is CASSLRRSSYNEQFF.

In this sample, this clonotype turned up a few times. The chain uses TRBV2 and TRBJ2-3; no definite D call. The CDR3 contains 13 residues. Germline CDR1 is SNHLY and CDR2 is FYNNEI. Trimming shortened V by 6 bases and J by 3 bases, and 10 bases separated the two germline ends. CDR3 sequence reads: CASSPPFTDTQYF. CDR3 sequence (DNA): TGTGCCAGCAGCCCGCCTTTTACAGATACGCAGTATTTT.

The rearrangement links TRBV4-3 to TRBJ1-2; D is unresolved. Germline CDR1 is LGHNA and CDR2 is YSLEER. This CDR3 contains 13 residues. V was pared by 3 bases and J by 4 bases, with 9 bases between. The CDR3 region is CASSQTRFYGYTF. CDR3 in DNA: TGCGCCAGCAGCCAGACTCGATTCTATGGCTACACCTTC.

In this sample, this clonotype turned up a few times. The rearrangement uses TRBV19 and TRBJ1-5; possible D gene TRBD1, 6 bases. CDR1 and CDR2 from the germline V gene are LNHDA and SQIVND (reference sequence). V was trimmed by 11 bases and J by 7 bases, leaving 18 bases between them. This CDR3 region has 13 residues. DNA of the CDR3: TGTGCCTCCGATAAGGGGGGACGGCAGCCCCAGCATTTT. As protein: CASDKGGRQPQHF.

As for this clonotype: A much larger clone lies a single base off, so this may be a read error. The genes are TRBV5-1 and TRBJ1-2; TRBD1 matches at 7 bases. The CDR3 covers 13 residues. J lost 7 bases, V lost 2 bases, and 5 bases had no gene match. Germline V CDR1 and CDR2: SGHRS, YFSETQ. This chain's CDR3 is CASSLTTGCGYTF. The CDR3 DNA sequence: TGCGCCAGCAGCTTAACGACAGGGTGTGGCTACACCTTC.